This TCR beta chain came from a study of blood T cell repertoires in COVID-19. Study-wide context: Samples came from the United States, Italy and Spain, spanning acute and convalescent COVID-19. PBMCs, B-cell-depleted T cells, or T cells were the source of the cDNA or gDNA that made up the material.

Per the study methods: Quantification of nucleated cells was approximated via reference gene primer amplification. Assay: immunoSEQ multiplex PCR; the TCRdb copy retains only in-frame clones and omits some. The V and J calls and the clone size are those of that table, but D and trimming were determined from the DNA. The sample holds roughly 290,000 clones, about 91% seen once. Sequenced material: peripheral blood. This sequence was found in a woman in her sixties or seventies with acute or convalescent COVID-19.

As DNA, the CDR3 is TGCGCCAGCAGCCTCGGACTAGCGGACTACGAGCAGTACTTC. Translating it yields CASSLGLADYEQYF. The chain joins TRBV5-1 to TRBJ2-7; the match to TRBD2 covers 10 bases. The germline gives CDR1 SGHRS, CDR2 YFSETQ. V lost 4 bases, J lost 3 bases, and 4 bases stayed unmatched. The CDR3 runs to 14 residues. Full variable domain (remainder filled in from reference TRBV5-1 and TRBJ2-7): KAGVTQTPRYLIKTRGQQVTLSCSPISGHRSVSWYQQTPGQGLQFLFEYFSETQRNKGNFPGRFSGRQFSNSRSEMNVSTLELGDSALYLCASSLGLADYEQYFGPGTRLTVT.